What follows are 13 T cell receptor beta chains derived from one specimen sequenced in a study of blood T cell repertoires in COVID-19. The data were produced by immunoSEQ multiplex PCR, yet TCRdb's version contains in-frame clones alone and is incomplete. The sample records tens of thousands of clones, 82% being singletons. Specimen: peripheral blood. These receptors all come from a woman aged 55-69 years with acute or convalescent COVID-19.

This clone was found once. The chain joins TRBV11-3 to TRBJ2-2; the match to TRBD2 covers 9 bases. The CDR3 runs 16 residues. Germline V gene sequence: CDR1 SGHNT, CDR2 YENEEA. V lost 4 bases, J lost 4 bases, and 7 bases stayed unmatched. For the CDR3, the DNA is TGTGCCAGCAGCTCGATAGCGGGGGCGGTCACCGGGGAGCTGTTTTTT. Amino acid sequence: CASSSIAGAVTGELFF.

This sequence joins TRBV6-5 and TRBJ1-5; possibly TRBD1 for D (6 bases). Trimming cost V 5 bases and J 3 bases, with 11 bases left between them. The CDR3 runs to 14 residues. CDR1 is MNHEY, CDR2 SVGAGI, per germline. Written as DNA, the CDR3 is TGTGCCAGCAGTCCGCGGACAGACAATCAGCCCCAGCATTTT. This codes for CASSPRTDNQPQHF.

The V and J genes are TRBV4-1 and TRBJ1-2, with TRBD1 identical over 10 bases. The ends lost 1 base at V and 5 bases at J; junction bases unmatched: 4. The CDR3 totals 15 residues. Looked up from germline, CDR1 is MGHRA and CDR2 is YSYEKL. The CDR3 nucleotides are TGCGCCAGCAGCCAAGGACAGGGGGCTCGGTATGGCTACACCTTC. Amino acids: CASSQGQGARYGYTF.

The genes are TRBV4-1 and TRBJ1-2; 8 bases line up with TRBD1. The length of the CDR3 is 18 residues. V trimming: 0 bases; J trimming: 4 bases; junction bases outside the gene matches: 13. CDR1 is MGHRA, CDR2 YSYEKL, per germline. CDR3 sequence: CASSQDQGAKVSSYGYTF. The CDR3 DNA sequence: TGCGCCAGCAGCCAAGATCAGGGGGCGAAGGTGTCTAGCTATGGCTACACCTTC.

This clone was counted between two and nine times. The CDR3 coding sequence is TGTGCCAGTAGTATCGGGTCTAGCGGGAGAGATGAGCAGTTCTTC. This translates into CASSIGSSGRDEQFF. This chain connects TRBV19 to TRBJ2-1, with TRBD2 matching over 10 bases. V trimming: 3 bases; J trimming: 8 bases; junction bases outside the gene matches: 7. This CDR3 has 15 residues. Looked up from germline, CDR1 is LNHDA and CDR2 is SQIVND (reference sequence).

The chain recombines TRBV2 with TRBJ2-2; D possibly corresponds to TRBD2 (6 bases). The length of the CDR3 is 14 residues. Deletions cut 7 bases from V and 7 bases from J, with 16 bases between. Germline V CDR1 and CDR2: SNHLY, FYNNEI. CDR3 region: CASTRGATNGELFF. CDR3 coding DNA: TGTGCCAGCACCCGCGGGGCCACTAACGGGGAGCTGTTTTTT.

The DNA for the CDR3 is TGTGCCAGCAGTCCCCCAGGGACTAGCTCAATGGGGCAGTTCTTC. It codes for CASSPPGTSSMGQFF. The V gene is TRBV6-5, the J gene TRBJ2-1; 9 bases fit TRBD2. V gave up 5 bases and J gave up 12 bases; unmatched junction bases: 14. The CDR3 loop spans 15 amino acids. Germline lookup yields CDR1 MNHEY and CDR2 SVGAGI.

This chain connects TRBV18 to TRBJ2-5, with D perhaps matching TRBD2 (5 bases). Trimming left V 2 bases short and J 1 base short, with 11 bases between. CDR3 length: 15 amino acids. Germline assignment: CDR1 KGHSH and CDR2 LQKENI. CDR3 sequence (DNA): TGTGCCAGCTCACCAAGGAGAGAGGGCCAAGAGACCCAGTACTTC. Translating gives CASSPRREGQETQYF.

This chain uses TRBV6-2 or TRBV6-3 with TRBJ2-7; D is ambiguous. V gave up 1 base and J gave up 3 bases, with 7 bases separating them. Germline values: CDR1 MNHEY, CDR2 SVGEGT. The length of the CDR3 is 13 residues. CDR3 region: CASSYFGSYEQYF. The CDR3, as DNA: TGTGCCAGCAGTTACTTTGGCAGCTACGAGCAGTACTTC.

This chain links TRBV12-3 or TRBV12-4 with TRBJ2-2, with 7 bases aligning to TRBD2. The CDR3 length is 13 residues. Unmatched junction bases numbered 4, after V lost 3 bases and J lost 9 bases. DNA of the CDR3: TGTGCCAGCAGTTTCGGCGGGAGCCGGGAGCTGTTTTTT. Protein product: CASSFGGSRELFF.

This chain joins TRBV10-3 and TRBJ1-6, with TRBD1 matching 10 bases. The CDR3 has 15 residues. V lost 6 bases and J lost 9; bases outside the gene matches: 8. Germline assignment: CDR1 ENHRY and CDR2 SYGVKD. The CDR3: CAIRGTGAVSSPLHF. CDR3 coding DNA: TGTGCCATCAGAGGGACAGGGGCTGTGAGTTCACCCCTCCACTTT.

The chain links TRBV29-1 to TRBJ2-5, with D possibly TRBD2 on 5 matching bases. CDR1 and CDR2 from the germline V gene are SQVTM and ANQGSEA. This CDR3 spans 15 amino acids. V lost 4 bases and J 5 bases, leaving 20 bases between the germline ends. CDR3 bases: TGCAGCGTTGCCCGGTACGCGGGCCCCGGGGAGACCCAGTACTTC. Protein product: CSVARYAGPGETQYF.

The chain employs TRBV9 and TRBJ2-2, with a weak D call TRBD1 (6 bases). V dropped 5 bases and J dropped 4 bases, with 12 bases sitting between them. This CDR3 is built from 14 residues. Germline V CDR1 and CDR2: SGDLS, YYNGEE. The CDR3 bases are TGTGCCAGCAGGGGGGCGGTGGGCACCGGGGAGCTGTTTTTT. It encodes CASRGAVGTGELFF. Variable domain in full (rest from reference TRBV9 and TRBJ2-2): DSGVTQTPKHLITATGQRVTLRCSPRSGDLSVYWYQQSLDQGLQFLIQYYNGEERAKGNILERFSAQQFPDLHSELNLSSLELGDSALYFCASRGAVGTGELFFGEGSRLTVL.